A single sample gave rise to the 5 T cell receptor beta chains below, sequenced in a study of sequential checkpoint blockade in melanoma. Clones were sequenced by immunoSEQ multiplex PCR, and TCRdb holds only the in-frame ones, with some missing. The table lists some 26,000 clones, about three quarters of them singletons. The treatment was: randomized to nivolumab then ipilimumab (arm A) or the reverse (arm B). The starting material was CD8+ T cells sorted from blood (inferred from file names), obtained from a patient given nivolumab and ipilimumab in sequence. These TCRs come from a human donor with melanoma.

The chain joins TRBV19 to TRBJ1-4; the match to TRBD1 covers 7 bases. The germline V gene has CDR1 LNHDA and CDR2 SQIVND (reference sequence). The trim removed 4 bases at V and 4 bases at J, leaving 9 bases unmatched. The CDR3 runs 16 residues. As DNA, the CDR3 is TGTGCCAGTAGTAGACCTCGGCAGGGGGTTAATGAAAAACTGTTTTTT. Protein: CASSRPRQGVNEKLFF. Together with reference TRBV19 and TRBJ1-4, the CDR3 gives the full variable domain: DGGITQSPKYLFRKEGQNVTLSCEQNLNHDAMYWYRQDPGQGLRLIYYSQIVNDFQKGDIAEGYSVSREKKESFPLTVTSAQKNPTAFYLCASSRPRQGVNEKLFFGSGTQLSVL.

The genes are TRBV4-3 and TRBJ2-6; D is possibly TRBD2 (5 bases). CDR1 and CDR2 (germline): LGHNA, YSLEER. V lost 1 base and J lost 0, with 19 bases in between. CDR3 length equals 20 residues. CDR3 nucleotides: TGCGCCAGCAGCCAAGTTTATATCCAGAGACTATTCTCTGGGGCCAACGTCCTGACTTTC. As protein: CASSQVYIQRLFSGANVLTF.

The rearrangement links TRBV28 to TRBJ2-7, with 9 bases lining up with TRBD1. With 7 bases clipped from V and 3 bases from J, the junction kept 13 bases outside the gene matches. This CDR3 is 16 amino acids long. Germline assignment: CDR1 MDHEN and CDR2 SYDVKM. This chain's CDR3 is CASTPRSRTGVYEQYF. Written as DNA, the CDR3 is TGTGCCAGCACCCCCCGCTCGAGGACAGGGGTCTACGAGCAGTACTTC.

The chain is built from TRBV2 and TRBJ2-2; D is perhaps TRBD1 (6 bases). With 1 base removed from V and 1 base from J, the gap between germline ends came to 10 bases. The CDR3 runs 16 residues. Germline assignment: CDR1 SNHLY and CDR2 FYNNEI. CDR3 loop: CASSEERQVNTGELFF. The DNA of the CDR3 is TGTGCCAGCAGTGAAGAAAGACAGGTGAACACCGGGGAGCTGTTTTTT.

The genes are TRBV4-3 and TRBJ1-3; 9 positions agree with TRBD1. CDR3 length: 17 amino acids. The trim removed 1 base at V and 1 base at J, leaving 5 bases unmatched. Germline V CDR1 and CDR2: LGHNA, YSLEER. This CDR3 reads CASSQGRGTGSGNTIYF. CDR3 nucleotides: TGCGCCAGCAGCCAAGGAAGAGGGACAGGGTCTGGAAACACCATATATTTT.